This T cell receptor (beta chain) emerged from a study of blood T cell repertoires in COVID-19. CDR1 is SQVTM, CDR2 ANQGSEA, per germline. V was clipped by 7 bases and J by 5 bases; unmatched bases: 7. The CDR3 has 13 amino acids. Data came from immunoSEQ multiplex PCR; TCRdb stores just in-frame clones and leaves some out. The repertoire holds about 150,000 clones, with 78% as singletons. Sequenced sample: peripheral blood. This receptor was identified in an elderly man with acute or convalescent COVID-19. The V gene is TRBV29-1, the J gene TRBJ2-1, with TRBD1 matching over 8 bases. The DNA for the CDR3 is TGCAGCGCCGGTGCAGGGGGCAACAATGAGCAGTTCTTC. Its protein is CSAGAGGNNEQFF.